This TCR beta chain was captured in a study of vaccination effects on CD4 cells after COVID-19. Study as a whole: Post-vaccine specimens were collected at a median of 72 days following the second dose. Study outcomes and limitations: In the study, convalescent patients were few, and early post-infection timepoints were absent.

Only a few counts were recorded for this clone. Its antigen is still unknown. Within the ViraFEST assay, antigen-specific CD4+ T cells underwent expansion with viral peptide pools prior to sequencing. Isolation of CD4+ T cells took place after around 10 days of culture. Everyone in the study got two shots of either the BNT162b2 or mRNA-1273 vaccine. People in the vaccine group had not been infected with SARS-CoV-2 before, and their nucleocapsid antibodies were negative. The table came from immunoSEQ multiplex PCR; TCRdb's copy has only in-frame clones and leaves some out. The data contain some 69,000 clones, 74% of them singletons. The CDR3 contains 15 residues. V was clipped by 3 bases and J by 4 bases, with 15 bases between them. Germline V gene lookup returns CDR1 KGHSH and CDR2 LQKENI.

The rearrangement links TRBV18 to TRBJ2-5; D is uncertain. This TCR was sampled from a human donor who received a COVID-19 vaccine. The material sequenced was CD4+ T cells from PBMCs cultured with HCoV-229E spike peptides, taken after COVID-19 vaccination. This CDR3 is CASSPLVAPGETQYF. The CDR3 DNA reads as TGTGCCAGCTCACCTTTGGTGGCCCCCGGAGAGACCCAGTACTTC.